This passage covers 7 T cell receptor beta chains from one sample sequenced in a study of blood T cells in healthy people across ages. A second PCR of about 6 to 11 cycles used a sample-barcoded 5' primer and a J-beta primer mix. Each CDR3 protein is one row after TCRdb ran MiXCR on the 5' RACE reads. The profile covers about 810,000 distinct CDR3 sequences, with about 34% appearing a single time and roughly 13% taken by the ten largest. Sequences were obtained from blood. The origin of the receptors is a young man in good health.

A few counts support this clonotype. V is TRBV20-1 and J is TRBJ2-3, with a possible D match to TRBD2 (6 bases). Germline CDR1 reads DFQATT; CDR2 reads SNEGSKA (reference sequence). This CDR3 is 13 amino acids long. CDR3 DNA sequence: TGCAGCCACGGGGCCGGAGGGAAGGATACGCAGTATTTT. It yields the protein CSHGAGGKDTQYF.

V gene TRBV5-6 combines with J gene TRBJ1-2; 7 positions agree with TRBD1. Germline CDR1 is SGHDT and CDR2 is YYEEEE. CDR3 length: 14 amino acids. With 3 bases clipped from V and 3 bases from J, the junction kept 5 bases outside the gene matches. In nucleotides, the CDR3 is TGTGCCAGCAGCTCAAAAACAGGGGACTATGGCTACACCTTC. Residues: CASSSKTGDYGYTF.

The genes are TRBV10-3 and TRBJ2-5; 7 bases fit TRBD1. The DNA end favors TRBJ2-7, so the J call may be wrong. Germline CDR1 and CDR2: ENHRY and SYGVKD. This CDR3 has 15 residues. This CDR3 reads CAVLGVSRDSYEQYF. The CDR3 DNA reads TGTGCCGTTCTGGGGGTGTCCCGGGACAGCTACGAGCAGTACTTC.

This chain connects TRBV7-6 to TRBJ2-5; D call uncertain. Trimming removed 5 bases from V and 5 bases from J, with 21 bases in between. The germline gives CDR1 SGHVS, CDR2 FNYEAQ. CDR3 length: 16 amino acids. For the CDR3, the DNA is TGTGCCAGCAGCCCTTACGCAGCCGGGCCTAGGGAGACCCAGTACTTC. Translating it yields CASSPYAAGPRETQYF.

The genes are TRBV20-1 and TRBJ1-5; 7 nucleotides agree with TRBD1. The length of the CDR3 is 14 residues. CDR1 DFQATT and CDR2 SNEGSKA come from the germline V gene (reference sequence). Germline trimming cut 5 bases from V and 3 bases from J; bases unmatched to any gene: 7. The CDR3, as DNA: TGCAGTGCTGGGAAGACAGGGCCCAATCAGCCCCAGCATTTT. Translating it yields CSAGKTGPNQPQHF.

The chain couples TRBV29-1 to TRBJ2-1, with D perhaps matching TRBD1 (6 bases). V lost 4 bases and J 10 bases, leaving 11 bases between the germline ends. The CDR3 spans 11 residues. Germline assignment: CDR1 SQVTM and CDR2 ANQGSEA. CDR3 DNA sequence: TGCAGCGTTGGCAGGGGCTACGAGCAGTTCTTC. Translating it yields CSVGRGYEQFF.

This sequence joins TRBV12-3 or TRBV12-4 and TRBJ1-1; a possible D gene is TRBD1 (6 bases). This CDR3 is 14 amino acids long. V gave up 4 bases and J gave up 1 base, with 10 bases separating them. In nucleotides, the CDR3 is TGTGCCAGCAGTTCCGGGACAACGAACACTGAAGCTTTCTTT. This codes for CASSSGTTNTEAFF.